The 12 T cell receptor beta chains below all came from one sample that was sequenced in a study of human T cells and chemical hapten exposure. Described time point: patch test 3, about 24 weeks after DPC sensitization. Described treatment: therapeutic diphenylcyclopropenone sensitization with weekly scalp DPC. RNA extraction used unfractionated whole blood as the source of total RNA. From the RACE reads, TCRdb called clonotypes with MiXCR, one entry per CDR3 protein. The profile covers around 40,000 distinct CDR3 sequences, with about 13% appearing a single time and roughly 2.1% taken by the ten largest. The input for sequencing was whole blood, taken in connection with sensitization to the hapten diphenylcyclopropenone (DPC). The receptors here all came from a woman between 40 and 55 years old with alopecia areata. Some clones in this sample may be carry-over from other donors' samples.

Ten or more counts support this clonotype. This chain joins TRBV11-2 and TRBJ2-1; no clear D. CDR3 length: 13 residues. The ends were cut back, 5 bases at V and 6 bases at J, with 11 bases in the middle. The germline V gene encodes CDR1 SGHAT and CDR2 FQNNGV. CDR3 sequence: CASSPVSGNEQFF. In DNA, the CDR3 is TGTGCCAGCAGCCCCGTGAGTGGCAATGAGCAGTTCTTC.

This clonotype was recorded at least ten times. This chain links TRBV25-1 with TRBJ2-1, with 7 positions matching TRBD1. The ends lost 7 bases at V and 5 bases at J; junction bases unmatched: 14. The CDR3 spans 16 residues. Germline CDR1 and CDR2: MGHDK and SYGVNS. The CDR3 nucleotides read TGTGCCAGCACTTCGGACAGGACGCAAGCAAACAATGAGCAGTTCTTC. This encodes CASTSDRTQANNEQFF.

There are a few counts of this clonotype. The chain uses TRBV28 and TRBJ2-7, with 7 bases that match TRBD1. Germline CDR1 MDHEN, CDR2 SYDVKM. This CDR3 comprises 14 residues. J gave up 0 bases and V 5 bases, and 4 bases lay outside the gene matches. This CDR3 reads CASSLTGNSYEQYF. CDR3 in DNA: TGTGCCAGCAGTCTGACAGGGAACTCCTACGAGCAGTACTTC.

This clonotype has ten or more counts. The chain carries TRBV6-1 and TRBJ2-5; D assignment may be TRBD1 or TRBD2 (5 bases each). The germline V and J ends were trimmed by 3 bases and 5 bases, with 13 bases remaining between them. CDR1 is MNHNS and CDR2 is SASEGT in the germline V gene. The CDR3 totals 14 residues. The CDR3, as DNA: TGTGCCAGCAGTGATTTGCTCAGGGAGGAGACCCAGTACTTC. Its translation: CASSDLLREETQYF.

This clonotype was observed many times. The chain has TRBV7-2 and TRBJ2-2, with unresolved D. Trimming left V 4 bases short and J 6 bases short, with 15 bases between. The CDR3 has 15 amino acids. Germline V lookup: CDR1 SGHTA, CDR2 FQGNSA. CDR3 in amino acids: CASSSGPTLAGELFF. The CDR3 DNA reads TGTGCCAGCAGCTCGGGCCCGACCCTGGCCGGGGAGCTGTTTTTT.

The rearrangement links TRBV4-1 to TRBJ2-7, with D possibly matching TRBD2 (6 bases). Per the germline V gene, CDR1 is MGHRA and CDR2 is YSYEKL. This CDR3 region has 15 residues. Trimming removed 0 bases at V and 6 bases at J, with 15 bases between. CDR3 nucleotide sequence: TGCGCCAGCAGCCAAGAAGGAACCTCCGGGGGCGAGCAGTACTTC. This gives the protein CASSQEGTSGGEQYF.

This clonotype was recorded many times. This sequence joins TRBV14 and TRBJ1-2, with 9 bases that match TRBD1. This CDR3 is built from 16 residues. Germline lookup yields CDR1 SGHDN and CDR2 FVKESK. V lost 4 bases to trimming and J lost 4 bases; unmatched junction nucleotides: 10. In DNA, the CDR3 is TGTGCCAGCAGCCCTCCTGGGACAGGGACTATCTATGGCTACACCTTC. It specifies CASSPPGTGTIYGYTF.

The chain carries TRBV29-1 and TRBJ2-1, with TRBD1 as a possible D gene (5 bases). V lost 5 bases and J lost 9, with 17 bases in between. The CDR3 spans 13 residues. The V gene's germline CDR1 is SQVTM and CDR2 ANQGSEA. CDR3 nucleotides: TGCAGCGTTAAACCTCAGGGATTCGGTGAGCAGTTCTTC. It codes for CSVKPQGFGEQFF.

Concerning this clonotype itself: An end of the junction differs from the germline gene, which may be a read error. This rearrangement joins TRBV11-2 to TRBJ2-3, with 10 bases that match TRBD2. Germline lookup yields CDR1 SGHAT and CDR2 FQNNGV. There are 16 residues in the CDR3. The CDR3, as DNA: TGTGCCAGCAGCTTAGAGGGGGGGAGTCTAGCGGGAGTCATGCATTTT. Translation gives CASSLEGGSLAGVMHF.

This clonotype was observed many times. V is TRBV20-1 and J is TRBJ1-5, with D tentatively TRBD1 (5 bases). The V gene's germline CDR1 is DFQATT and CDR2 SNEGSKA (reference sequence). The CDR3 runs to 13 residues. Trimming pared 0 bases from V and 6 bases from J, leaving 9 bases between. This CDR3 reads CSARDLGGQPQHF. The CDR3 nucleotides are TGCAGTGCTAGAGATCTCGGGGGTCAGCCCCAGCATTTT.

The chain is built from TRBV2 and TRBJ2-2; the D is unclear. V was clipped by 8 bases and J by 1 base, with 8 bases between them. The germline gives CDR1 SNHLY, CDR2 FYNNEI. The CDR3 consists of 13 residues. The CDR3 is CASGSRNTGELFF. CDR3 coding DNA: TGTGCCAGCGGAAGCAGGAACACCGGGGAGCTGTTTTTT.

This clonotype has at least ten counts. This sequence joins TRBV11-3 and TRBJ2-3, with D perhaps matching TRBD1 or TRBD2 (5 bases each). The CDR3 spans 15 residues. The germline CDR1 and CDR2 sequences are SGHNT and YENEEA. The germline V and J ends were trimmed by 1 base and 2 bases, with 10 bases remaining between them. For the CDR3, the DNA is TGTGCCAGCAGCTTAGCGGGACGGCCCACAGATACGCAGTATTTT. Protein sequence: CASSLAGRPTDTQYF. The full variable domain, in which reference TRBV11-3 and TRBJ2-3 provide the parts outside the CDR3, is EAGVVQSPRYKIIEKKQPVAFWCNPISGHNTLYWYLQNLGQGPELLIRYENEEAVDDSQLPKDRFSAERLKGVDSTLKIQPAELGDSAVYLCASSLAGRPTDTQYFGPGTRLTVL.